Below are 19 T cell receptor beta chains sequenced from a single sample in a study of T-cell memory formation after mild COVID-19 (dated by TCRdb to about 2021). Preparation of the library involved 5' RACE. These reads were obtained on an Illumina NovaSeq 6000. The raw public reads went through TCRdb reprocessing: fastp at Q25, MiXCR clone calling, in-frame beta chains kept. Identical CDR3 protein sequences are pooled into one entry, listed with their most common genes and DNA. Counted in this sample were hundreds of thousands of distinct CDR3 sequences; 20% to 25% of them appeared once. The ten biggest clones cover around 9% of the sample. Sequencing was performed on PBMCs or a T cell subset sorted from them (not recorded which). These receptors were obtained from an adult woman who had mild COVID-19 (a few samples of this study predate the infection). The sample titles of this study are shuffled in the database, so cell type and time point are left out; the donor was told from shared clones.

This rearrangement joins TRBV7-9 to TRBJ2-7; 7 nucleotides line up with TRBD2. J gave up 5 bases and V 5 bases, and 3 bases lay outside the gene matches. The CDR3 is made up of 12 amino acids. From germline, CDR1 is SEHNR and CDR2 FQNEAQ (reference sequence). The CDR3 region has the DNA TGTGCCAGCAGCGGGGGGGTCCACGAGCAGTACTTC. It specifies CASSGGVHEQYF.

This clonotype came up a few times. The chain has TRBV2 and TRBJ2-1; possibly TRBD2 for D (6 bases). The germline V and J ends were trimmed by 8 bases and 5 bases, with 10 bases remaining between them. Germline CDR1 reads SNHLY; CDR2 reads FYNNEI. This CDR3 contains 12 residues. The CDR3 loop is CASRGNNNEQFF. In nucleotides, the CDR3 is TGTGCCAGCCGGGGGAATAACAATGAGCAGTTCTTC.

V is TRBV9 and J is TRBJ2-7, with 7 bases lining up with TRBD2. V trimming: 4 bases; J trimming: 0 bases; junction bases outside the gene matches: 7. CDR3 length: 15 amino acids. Germline CDR1 and CDR2: SGDLS and YYNGEE. CDR3 DNA sequence: TGTGCCAGCAGCTTAACAGCGGGAAGCTCCTACGAGCAGTACTTC. Its protein is CASSLTAGSSYEQYF. The full variable domain, completed using reference TRBV9 and TRBJ2-7, is DSGVTQTPKHLITATGQRVTLRCSPRSGDLSVYWYQQSLDQGLQFLIQYYNGEERAKGNILERFSAQQFPDLHSELNLSSLELGDSALYFCASSLTAGSSYEQYFGPGTRLTVT.

This clonotype was detected a few times. The chain carries TRBV3-1 and TRBJ2-5; no definite D call. From germline, CDR1 is LGHDT and CDR2 YNNKEL (reference sequence). Trimming left V 2 bases short and J 5 bases short, with 9 bases between. This CDR3 has 13 residues. CDR3 in amino acids: CASSQYSRETQYF. The CDR3 DNA reads as TGTGCCAGCAGCCAATACTCACGGGAGACCCAGTACTTC.

The V call is TRBV13, the J call TRBJ1-1; D is uncertain. Trimming took off 2 bases at V and 1 base at J, with 5 bases between the two ends. CDR1 and CDR2 (germline): PRHDT, FYEKMQ (reference sequence). This CDR3 comprises 13 residues. The CDR3 loop reads CASSLRWNTEAFF. CDR3 coding DNA: TGTGCCAGCAGCTTAAGATGGAACACTGAAGCTTTCTTT. Full variable domain (rest looked up from reference TRBV13 and TRBJ1-1): AAGVIQSPRHLIKEKRETATLKCYPIPRHDTVYWYQQGPGQDPQFLISFYEKMQSDKGSIPDRFSAQQFSDYHSELNMSSLELGDSALYFCASSLRWNTEAFFGQGTRLTVV.

CDR3 amino acids: CASSLATGKAEAFF. CDR3 DNA sequence: TGCGCCAGCAGCTTGGCCACGGGGAAGGCTGAAGCTTTCTTT. This chain uses TRBV5-1 with TRBJ1-1; no reliable D call. Per germline, CDR1 SGHRS and CDR2 YFSETQ. The CDR3 runs 14 residues. The V end lost 0 bases, the J end lost 6 bases, and 12 bases lay between the germline ends.

This clonotype showed up just a few times. The genes are TRBV12-3 or TRBV12-4 and TRBJ2-7; no clear D gene. Deletions cut 5 bases from V and 3 bases from J, with 11 bases between. This CDR3 region has 13 residues. The CDR3 coding sequence is TGTGCCAGCAGTCCCCCGTGGGGCTACGAGCAGTACTTC. As protein: CASSPPWGYEQYF.

This clonotype was detected a few times. The rearrangement links TRBV12-3 or TRBV12-4 to TRBJ2-7; TRBD2 aligns across 10 bases. With V trimmed by 4 bases and J by 0 bases, 3 bases remained unmatched. The CDR3 totals 15 residues. CDR3 nucleotides: TGTGCCAGCAGTTCAGCGGGAGGGACCTCCTACGAGCAGTACTTC. Its translation is CASSSAGGTSYEQYF.

CDR3 DNA sequence: TGTGCCAGCAGATACCGGGACAGCGAGTTTGGCTACACCTTC. It specifies CASRYRDSEFGYTF. This rearrangement joins TRBV6-2 or TRBV6-3 to TRBJ1-2; 7 bases agree with TRBD1. Germline-derived CDR1 and CDR2 are MNHEY and SVGEGT. The CDR3 has 14 amino acids. Trimming took 6 bases from V and 7 from J; bases not matched to a gene: 11.

This clonotype was observed a handful of times. J is TRBJ1-1 and V is TRBV6-1, with a possible D match to TRBD1 (5 bases). Germline V gene sequence: CDR1 MNHNS, CDR2 SASEGT. This CDR3 is built from 13 residues. With 5 bases removed from V and 1 base from J, the gap between germline ends came to 8 bases. Here the CDR3 reads CASSKQENTEAFF. Written as DNA, the CDR3 is TGTGCCAGCAGTAAACAGGAGAACACTGAAGCTTTCTTT.

The CDR3 DNA sequence: TGTGCCAGCAGCCACTTTACCCAGGGATGGTGGGGCTACACCTTC. This sequence encodes CASSHFTQGWWGYTF. The V call is TRBV25-1, the J call TRBJ1-2; possible D gene TRBD1, 5 bases. The CDR3 runs to 15 residues. Germline CDR1 reads MGHDK; CDR2 reads SYGVNS. Deletions cut 6 bases from V and 8 bases from J, with 22 bases between.

This chain links TRBV6-1 with TRBJ1-1; 12 positions agree with TRBD1. The ends lost 7 bases at V and 6 bases at J; junction bases unmatched: 9. Germline CDR1 and CDR2: MNHNS and SASEGT. The CDR3 has 15 amino acids. The DNA for the CDR3 is TGTGCCAGCAAGCCCCCGGGACAGGGGGCCCCTGAAGCTTTCTTT. Its translation: CASKPPGQGAPEAFF.

The chain is built from TRBV7-9 and TRBJ2-4; D could derive from TRBD1 or TRBD2 (6 bases each). Germline V lookup: CDR1 SEHNR, CDR2 FQNEAQ (reference sequence). The CDR3 consists of 16 residues. Trimming pared 1 base from V and 6 bases from J, leaving 16 bases between. Written as DNA, the CDR3 is TGTGCCAGCAGCTTAGACCGGGGGCGGTTTCGAAACATTCAGTACTTC. Protein sequence: CASSLDRGRFRNIQYF.

This clonotype was counted a few times. The chain couples TRBV20-1 to TRBJ2-1, with TRBD2 identical over 9 bases. The germline V gene has CDR1 DFQATT and CDR2 SNEGSKA (reference sequence). Losses at the gene ends were 6 bases for V and 4 bases for J; bases not matched to a gene: 7. This CDR3 comprises 14 residues. CDR3 nucleotides: TGCAGTGCCCGTCGACTAGCGGCTTACAATGAGCAGTTCTTC. Amino acid sequence: CSARRLAAYNEQFF.

J is TRBJ2-7 and V is TRBV9; D might be TRBD1 (6 bases). This CDR3 region has 14 residues. Germline loops: CDR1 SGDLS, CDR2 YYNGEE. Trimming cost V 4 bases and J 3 bases, with 14 bases left between them. For the CDR3, the DNA is TGTGCCAGCAGCCCCACCGGGACATTCTACGAGCAGTACTTC. Encoded protein: CASSPTGTFYEQYF.

The J gene is TRBJ2-3, the V gene TRBV9, with 7 bases fitting TRBD2. The CDR3 has 16 residues. Germline loops: CDR1 SGDLS, CDR2 YYNGEE. After removal of 0 bases from V and 6 bases from J, the junction contained 10 bases not matched to a gene. The CDR3 nucleotides are TGTGCCAGCAGCGTAGAAAGCGGGGTTAGGCGCGATACGCAGTATTTT. This translates into CASSVESGVRRDTQYF. Full variable domain (missing parts from reference TRBV9 and TRBJ2-3): DSGVTQTPKHLITATGQRVTLRCSPRSGDLSVYWYQQSLDQGLQFLIQYYNGEERAKGNILERFSAQQFPDLHSELNLSSLELGDSALYFCASSVESGVRRDTQYFGPGTRLTVL.

This clonotype was counted between two and nine times. V usage is TRBV14 and J usage is TRBJ1-6; D is undetermined. Germline V gives CDR1 SGHDN, CDR2 FVKESK. Trimming left V 1 base short and J 14 bases short, with 3 bases between. The CDR3 runs 10 residues. The CDR3 bases are TGTGCCAGCAGCCAAGTTACCCTCCACTTT. Protein product: CASSQVTLHF.

This clonotype was counted a few times. V gene TRBV6-1 combines with J gene TRBJ2-7; no definite D call. The CDR3 has 15 residues. Germline values: CDR1 MNHNS, CDR2 SASEGT. V lost 0 bases, J lost 5 bases, and 14 bases lay in between. CDR3 sequence reads: CASSEARSQIDEQYF. The DNA of the CDR3 is TGTGCCAGCAGTGAAGCGCGGAGTCAAATCGACGAGCAGTACTTC.

The chain recombines TRBV5-1 with TRBJ1-5; D unclear. The germline V gene has CDR1 SGHRS and CDR2 YFSETQ. This CDR3 is 16 amino acids long. V was clipped by 0 bases and J by 6 bases, with 16 bases between them. The CDR3: CASSLGPTGIGQPQHF. CDR3 sequence (DNA): TGCGCCAGCAGCTTGGGTCCGACGGGGATCGGTCAGCCCCAGCATTTT.